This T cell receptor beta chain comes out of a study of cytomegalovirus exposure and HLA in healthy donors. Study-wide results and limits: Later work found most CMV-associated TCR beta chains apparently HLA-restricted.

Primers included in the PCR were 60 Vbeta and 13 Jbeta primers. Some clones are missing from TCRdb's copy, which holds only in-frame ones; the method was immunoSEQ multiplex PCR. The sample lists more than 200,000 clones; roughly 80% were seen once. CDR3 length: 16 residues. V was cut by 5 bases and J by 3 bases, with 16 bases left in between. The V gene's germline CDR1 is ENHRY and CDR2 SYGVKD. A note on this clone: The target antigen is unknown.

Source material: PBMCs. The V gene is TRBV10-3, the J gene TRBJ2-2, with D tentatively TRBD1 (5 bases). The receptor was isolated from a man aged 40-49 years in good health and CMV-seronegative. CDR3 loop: CAISKGSARHTGELFF. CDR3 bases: TGTGCCATCAGTAAGGGGTCAGCCCGTCACACCGGGGAGCTGTTTTTT.